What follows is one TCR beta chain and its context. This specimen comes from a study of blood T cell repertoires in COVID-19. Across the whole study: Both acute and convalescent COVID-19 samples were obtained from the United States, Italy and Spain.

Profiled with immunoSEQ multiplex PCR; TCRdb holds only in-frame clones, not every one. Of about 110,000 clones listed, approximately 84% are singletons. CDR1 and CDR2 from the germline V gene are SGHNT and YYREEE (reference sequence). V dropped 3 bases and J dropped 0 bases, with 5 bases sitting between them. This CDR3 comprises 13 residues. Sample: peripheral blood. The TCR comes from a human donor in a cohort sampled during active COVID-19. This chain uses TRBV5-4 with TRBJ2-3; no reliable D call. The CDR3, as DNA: TGTGCCAGCAGCTCCTATAGCACAGATACGCAGTATTTT. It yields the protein CASSSYSTDTQYF.